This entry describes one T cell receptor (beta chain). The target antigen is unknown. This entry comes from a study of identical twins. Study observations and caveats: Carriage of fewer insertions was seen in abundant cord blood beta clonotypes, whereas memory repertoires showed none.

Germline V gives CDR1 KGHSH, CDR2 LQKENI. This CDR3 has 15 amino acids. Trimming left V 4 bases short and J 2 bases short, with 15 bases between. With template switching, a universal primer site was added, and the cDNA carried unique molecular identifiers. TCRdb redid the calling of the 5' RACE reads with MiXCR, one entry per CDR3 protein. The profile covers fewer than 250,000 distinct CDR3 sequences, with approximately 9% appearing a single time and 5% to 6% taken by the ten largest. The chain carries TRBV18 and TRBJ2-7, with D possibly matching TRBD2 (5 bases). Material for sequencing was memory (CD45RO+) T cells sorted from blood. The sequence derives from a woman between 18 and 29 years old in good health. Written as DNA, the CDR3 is TGTGCCAGCTCACGTGGAGGAGACACCACCTACGAGCAGTACTTC. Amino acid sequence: CASSRGGDTTYEQYF.